This T cell receptor (beta chain) appears in the sequencing data of a study of sequential checkpoint blockade in melanoma. Turning to the study itself: Patients were randomized 1:1 to nivolumab-then-ipilimumab or ipilimumab-then-nivolumab first-line.

The treatment here: randomized to nivolumab then ipilimumab (arm A) or the reverse (arm B). Live CD3+CD8+ CD19− CD56− cells were sorted from PBMCs. This CDR3 comprises 16 residues. The ends were cut back, 10 bases at V and 4 bases at J, with 27 bases in the middle. Germline V gene data show CDR1 as SGDLS and CDR2 as YYNGEE. This clone was seen a handful of times. Assay used: immunoSEQ multiplex PCR; TCRdb lists only in-frame clones, some missing. The table records roughly 5,100 clones, roughly 76% of them present only once. This clonotype was sampled from a human patient with melanoma. Some clones in this sample may be carry-over from other donors' samples. Here the sequenced sample was CD8+ T cells sorted from blood (inferred from file names), taken from a patient given nivolumab and ipilimumab in sequence. This chain connects TRBV9 to TRBJ2-7, with D possibly being TRBD2 (6 bases). Written as DNA, the CDR3 is TGTGCCGGAGGGGATTCCATCACCCCTCAATTTTACGAGCAGTACTTC. Its protein is CAGGDSITPQFYEQYF.